This is a list of T cell receptor beta chains from one sample in a study of blood T cell repertoires in COVID-19. The assay was immunoSEQ multiplex PCR, and TCRdb's table has in-frame clones only and misses some. Seen here are more than 65,000 clones, 91% observed once, and the top ten hold 7.5% to 9.5%. Sequenced sample: peripheral blood. The receptors here all came from a human donor in a cohort sampled during active COVID-19. Both conserved end residues are part of each CDR3. Each record gives: J gene, V gene, clone size, D gene, CDR3 length, CDR3 DNA, CDR3 protein. D genes are given only for firm matches. Part of the rows lack a size; the others show once, few, many or a class for expanded clones.

TRBJ1-2	TRBV5-6	.	.	14	TGTGCCAGCACATCCACAGGGTTTGACTATGGCTACACCTTC	CASTSTGFDYGYTF
TRBJ1-2	TRBV7-9	.	TRBD1	12	TGTGCCAGCAGCTCGGACAGGGAAGGCTACACCTTC	CASSSDREGYTF
TRBJ2-7	TRBV5-1	.	.	15	TGCGCCAGCAGCTTGGGGTGGGGCGACTCCTACGAGCAGTACTTC	CASSLGWGDSYEQYF
TRBJ1-1	TRBV29-1	once	TRBD1	12	TGCAGCGATGGGACAGTGAACACTGAAGCTTTCTTT	CSDGTVNTEAFF
TRBJ1-1	TRBV11-2	.	.	16	TGTGCCAGCAGCTCACCCCACAGGGCTATGAACACTGAAGCTTTCTTT	CASSSPHRAMNTEAFF
TRBJ1-1	TRBV9	.	.	17	TGTGCCAGCAGCGTAGATCTGAGTCCCAAAAGGGGCTTTGAAGCTTTCTTT	CASSVDLSPKRGFEAFF
TRBJ1-2	TRBV27	.	TRBD1	13	TGTGCCAGCAGTGGACAGGGACTGAATGGCTACACCTTC	CASSGQGLNGYTF
TRBJ2-7	TRBV11-2	.	TRBD1	18	TGTGCCAGCAGCCCTTTCTCCGGGACAGGGGCATCTACCTACGAGCAGTACTTC	CASSPFSGTGASTYEQYF
TRBJ2-5	TRBV5-6	.	.	14	TGTGCCAGCAGCTTGGTCGGGTTTAGGGAGACCCAGTACTTC	CASSLVGFRETQYF
TRBJ1-3	TRBV7-2	.	TRBD1	15	TGTGCCAGCAGCCCTAGGGACAGGGTTGGAAACACCATATATTTT	CASSPRDRVGNTIYF
TRBJ2-5	TRBV9	.	.	13	TGTGCCAGCAGCGATGGGGGCCCAGAGACCCAGTACTTC	CASSDGGPETQYF
TRBJ2-7	TRBV5-4	.	.	12	TGTGCCAGCAGCTTTTCTGAGGGCGAGCAGTACTTC	CASSFSEGEQYF
TRBJ2-3	TRBV5-6	.	TRBD1	13	TGTGCCAGCAGCCGAACAGGGGCAGATACGCAGTATTTT	CASSRTGADTQYF
TRBJ2-7	TRBV7-2	.	TRBD2	14	TGTGCCAGCAAACGACCTAGCGGTTCCTACGAGCAGTACTTC	CASKRPSGSYEQYF
TRBJ2-5	TRBV7-2	once	.	15	TGTGCCAGCAGGGTTAACAGGGATGGGCAAGAGACCCAGTACTTC	CASRVNRDGQETQYF
TRBJ2-5	TRBV5-1	.	TRBD1	15	TGCGCCAGCAGCCGGATCGGGACAGACCAAGAGACCCAGTACTTC	CASSRIGTDQETQYF
TRBJ2-7	TRBV4-2	.	TRBD2	16	TGTGCCAGCAGCCAAGATCGCCTAGCGGGGAGCTACGAGCAGTACTTC	CASSQDRLAGSYEQYF
TRBJ2-7	TRBV27	few	.	14	TGTGCCAGCAGTTTAGGGGCAGGGGCATACGAGCAGTACTTC	CASSLGAGAYEQYF
TRBJ2-7	TRBV7-9	.	TRBD1	13	TGTGCCAGCAGCCCAGGGGGCCCCCACGAGCAGTACTTC	CASSPGGPHEQYF
TRBJ1-5	TRBV4-1	.	.	15	TGCGCCAGCAGCCAAGGGGGCGACCGCAATCAGCCCCAGCATTTT	CASSQGGDRNQPQHF
TRBJ1-2	TRBV5-5	.	TRBD1	16	TGTGCCAGCAGCCCCGCCGGGACAGTTAGGCTAGGAGGCTACACCTTC	CASSPAGTVRLGGYTF
TRBJ2-6	TRBV30	.	TRBD1	17	TGTGCCTGGAGTCTAGGACAGGGGGCCGCTGGGGCCAACGTCCTGACTTTC	CAWSLGQGAAGANVLTF
TRBJ2-7	TRBV3-1/TRBV3-2	.	.	14	TGTGCCAGCAGCCAAGGGGACCCGGCGGGGGAGCAGTACTTC	CASSQGDPAGEQYF
TRBJ2-5	TRBV27	.	TRBD2	14	TGTGCCAGCTCGAGCGGGGGGTACCAAGAGACCCAGTACTTC	CASSSGGYQETQYF
TRBJ1-1	TRBV5-1	.	.	16	TGCGCCAGCAGCTTCGCGAACAGGGAATTGAACACTGAAGCTTTCTTT	CASSFANRELNTEAFF
TRBJ1-1	TRBV11-3	.	.	17	TGTGCCAGCAGCCTATGTCGTTCGGTACAGGCGAACACTGAAGCTTTCTTT	CASSLCRSVQANTEAFF
TRBJ1-3	TRBV30	.	.	13	TGTGCCTGGAGTGACAGGGACGGAAACACCATATATTTT	CAWSDRDGNTIYF
TRBJ1-6	TRBV11-2	.	.	12	TGTGCCAGCAGCTTAGGGGGAGCACCCCTCCACTTT	CASSLGGAPLHF
TRBJ1-2	TRBV5-1	.	.	16	TGCGCCAGCAGGGAGGGAACAGGAGCACTTGTGGATGGCTACACCTTC	CASREGTGALVDGYTF